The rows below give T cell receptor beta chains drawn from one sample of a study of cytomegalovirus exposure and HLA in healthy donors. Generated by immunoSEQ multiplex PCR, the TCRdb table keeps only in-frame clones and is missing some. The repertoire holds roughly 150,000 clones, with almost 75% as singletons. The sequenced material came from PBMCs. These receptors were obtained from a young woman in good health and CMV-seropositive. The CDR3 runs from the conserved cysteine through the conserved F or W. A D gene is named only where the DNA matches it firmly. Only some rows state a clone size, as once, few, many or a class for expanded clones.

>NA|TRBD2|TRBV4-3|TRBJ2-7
CASSPRGGFYEQYF
TGCGCCAGCAGCCCGCGGGGGGGCTTTTACGAGCAGTACTTC
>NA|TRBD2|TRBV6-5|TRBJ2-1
CASSYSPSGGNEQFF
TGTGCCAGCAGTTATAGTCCTAGCGGGGGCAATGAGCAGTTCTTC
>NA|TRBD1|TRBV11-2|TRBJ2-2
CASSSIRGRAGELFF
TGTGCCAGCAGCTCAATCAGGGGGCGCGCCGGGGAGCTGTTTTTT
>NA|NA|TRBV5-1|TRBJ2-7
CASSLYVQEGSYEQYF
TGCGCCAGCAGCTTGTATGTACAGGAAGGCTCCTACGAGCAGTACTTC
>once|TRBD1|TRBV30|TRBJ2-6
CACQGGRTGANVLTF
TGTGCCTGTCAAGGGGGCCGGACTGGGGCCAACGTCCTGACTTTC
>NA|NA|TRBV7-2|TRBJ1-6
CASSWLVLQGLGSPLHF
TGTGCCAGCAGCTGGCTGGTCTTACAGGGTCTGGGTTCACCCCTCCACTTT
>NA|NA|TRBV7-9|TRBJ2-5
CASSLGRGQETQYF
TGTGCCAGCAGCTTAGGACGGGGGCAAGAGACCCAGTACTTC
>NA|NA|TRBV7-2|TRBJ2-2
CASSLRAGATLAGELFF
TGTGCCAGCAGCTTAAGGGCGGGGGCGACCTTGGCCGGGGAGCTGTTTTTT
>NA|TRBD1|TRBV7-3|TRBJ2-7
CASSYPGTGAYEQYF
TGTGCCAGCAGCTATCCCGGGACAGGGGCGTACGAGCAGTACTTC
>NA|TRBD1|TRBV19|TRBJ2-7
CASSLSGTVVYEQYF
TGTGCCAGTAGTCTCTCCGGGACAGTAGTCTACGAGCAGTACTTC